Listed below are T cell receptor beta chains from one sample, sequenced in a study of technical replicates of blood from four donors. Repertoires were generated with immunoSEQ multiplex PCR, while TCRdb's copy carries only in-frame clones and drops some. The sample consists of about 85,000 clones, 85% to 95% of them appearing once. The sequenced sample was T cells isolated from PBMCs. Receptor source: a human donor in good health. Each CDR3 is given without its conserved first and last residue. Fields, in order: CDR3 protein, V gene, J gene.

CDR3 protein: ASSLFPTGFPYGYT
V gene: TRBV27
J gene: TRBJ1-2

CDR3 protein: ATWTGSYEQY
V gene: TRBV6-1
J gene: TRBJ2-7

CDR3 protein: ASSYRGRGEAF
V gene: TRBV6-5
J gene: TRBJ1-1

CDR3 protein: ASSVYKSGNTEAF
V gene: TRBV19
J gene: TRBJ1-1

CDR3 protein: ASTGFEQF
V gene: TRBV5-8
J gene: TRBJ2-1

CDR3 protein: ASSLGTGFTEAF
V gene: TRBV11-2
J gene: TRBJ1-1

CDR3 protein: ASSLGQQLNYGYT
V gene: TRBV28
J gene: TRBJ1-2

CDR3 protein: AIRQGAEGTEAF
V gene: TRBV6-5
J gene: TRBJ1-1

CDR3 protein: ASLQVYSNQPQH
V gene: TRBV6-1
J gene: TRBJ1-5

CDR3 protein: ASSETAGAASPIY
V gene: TRBV18
J gene: TRBJ1-3

CDR3 protein: ASSLTSGGVYEQY
V gene: TRBV5-1
J gene: TRBJ2-7

CDR3 protein: ASSLRDSRWSHTQY
V gene: TRBV5-1
J gene: TRBJ2-3

CDR3 protein: ASSPLEGPGELF
V gene: TRBV19
J gene: TRBJ2-2

CDR3 protein: ASRAQTGRSYEQY
V gene: TRBV2
J gene: TRBJ2-7

CDR3 protein: ASRRTGESTYEQY
V gene: TRBV19
J gene: TRBJ2-7

CDR3 protein: ASSTVTGYT
V gene: TRBV19
J gene: TRBJ1-2

CDR3 protein: ASSQVGGETQY
V gene: TRBV4-2
J gene: TRBJ2-5

CDR3 protein: ASSQVIGGNSPLH
V gene: TRBV14
J gene: TRBJ1-6

CDR3 protein: ASSWRYGTSGRGDTQY
V gene: TRBV5-1
J gene: TRBJ2-3

CDR3 protein: ASSHSTTGANSPLH
V gene: TRBV4-1
J gene: TRBJ1-6

CDR3 protein: ATTRLAETYNEQF
V gene: TRBV15
J gene: TRBJ2-1

CDR3 protein: ASSSGQPQH
V gene: TRBV28
J gene: TRBJ1-5

CDR3 protein: ASSWSILYGYT
V gene: TRBV19
J gene: TRBJ1-2

CDR3 protein: ASGPYRGLRIGTGELF
V gene: TRBV12-5
J gene: TRBJ2-2

CDR3 protein: ASSKSGSAGELF
V gene: TRBV10-2
J gene: TRBJ2-2

CDR3 protein: ASSLELYEKLF
V gene: TRBV7-9
J gene: TRBJ1-4

CDR3 protein: ASRTLAGWAGELF
V gene: TRBV2
J gene: TRBJ2-2

CDR3 protein: ASSPGREDSPLH
V gene: TRBV18
J gene: TRBJ1-6

CDR3 protein: ASRDRDRVFEQY
V gene: TRBV6-6
J gene: TRBJ2-7

CDR3 protein: ASKEGHTIY
V gene: TRBV6-6
J gene: TRBJ1-3

CDR3 protein: ASSYSGGGYNEQF
V gene: TRBV6-5
J gene: TRBJ2-1

CDR3 protein: ASSLRTEIQQY
V gene: TRBV7-9
J gene: TRBJ2-7

CDR3 protein: AISESTSGVSYNEQF
V gene: TRBV10-3
J gene: TRBJ2-1

CDR3 protein: ASSSYSDTQY
V gene: TRBV7-6
J gene: TRBJ2-3